A selection of T cell receptor beta chains follows, all from one sample in a study of neurological immune-mediated disorders. MiXCR, run by TCRdb on the 5' RACE reads, gives a single entry per CDR3 protein. Of tens of thousands of distinct CDR3 sequences listed, approximately 5.2% were seen once; the top ten hold about 8%. Sequenced: PBMCs. These receptors all stem from a man between 18 and 35 years old with multiple sclerosis. Both conserved end residues are part of each CDR3. Fields, in order: D gene, V gene, J gene, clone size, CDR3 DNA, CDR3 protein. The D gene is left open where the match is weak. Clone size is stated in some rows and not others, as once, few, many or a class when expanded.

d_call: TRBD2
v_call: TRBV20-1
j_call: TRBJ2-3
clone_size: many
cdr3_nt: TGCAGTGCTAGAGATCCGGGGGGGCGGGGAGATACGCAGTATTTT
cdr3_aa: CSARDPGGRGDTQYF

d_call: TRBD1
v_call: TRBV7-2
j_call: TRBJ1-5
clone_size: NA
cdr3_nt: TGTGCCAGCAGCGCAGGGGGCGCGGGGCAGCCCCAGAATTTT
cdr3_aa: CASSAGGAGQPQNF

d_call: NA
v_call: TRBV7-9
j_call: TRBJ1-5
clone_size: many
cdr3_nt: TGTGCCAGCAGCTTACGAGGCGATCAGCCCCAGCATTTT
cdr3_aa: CASSLRGDQPQHF

d_call: NA
v_call: TRBV7-8
j_call: TRBJ2-3
clone_size: many
cdr3_nt: TGTGCCAGCAGCCTAGTGGGAGATACGCAGTATTTT
cdr3_aa: CASSLVGDTQYF

d_call: NA
v_call: TRBV20-1
j_call: TRBJ2-1
clone_size: many
cdr3_nt: TGCAGTGCTCCTCCTCGCGAGCGGGCGATGAATGAGCAGTTCTTC
cdr3_aa: CSAPPRERAMNEQFF

d_call: NA
v_call: TRBV20-1
j_call: TRBJ2-7
clone_size: many
cdr3_nt: TGCAGCGGGTCGGGACAACTCTACGAGCAGTACTTC
cdr3_aa: CSGSGQLYEQYF

d_call: NA
v_call: TRBV6-6
j_call: TRBJ1-5
clone_size: many
cdr3_nt: TGTGCCAGCAGTTACAGTCCGAATAGCAATCAGCCCCAGCATTTT
cdr3_aa: CASSYSPNSNQPQHF

d_call: TRBD1
v_call: TRBV5-1
j_call: TRBJ2-2
clone_size: few
cdr3_nt: TGCGCCAGCAGCCATCGACAGGGGAACGGGGAGCTGTTTTTT
cdr3_aa: CASSHRQGNGELFF

d_call: TRBD1
v_call: TRBV20-1
j_call: TRBJ1-1
clone_size: many
cdr3_nt: TGCAGTGCTAGACAGGGGGCCACTGAAGCTTTCTTT
cdr3_aa: CSARQGATEAFF

d_call: NA
v_call: TRBV5-1
j_call: TRBJ1-1
clone_size: many
cdr3_nt: TGCGCCAGCAGCTTGGGATTGGGGACTGGGAACACTGAAGCTTTCTTT
cdr3_aa: CASSLGLGTGNTEAFF

d_call: NA
v_call: TRBV5-6
j_call: TRBJ2-7
clone_size: many
cdr3_nt: TGTGCCAGCAGCTTGGGACCCGGAGGAAGGGAGCAGTACTTC
cdr3_aa: CASSLGPGGREQYF

d_call: NA
v_call: TRBV6-1
j_call: TRBJ1-6
clone_size: few
cdr3_nt: TGTGCCAGCAGAGAGACCTATTCACCCCTCCACTTT
cdr3_aa: CASRETYSPLHF

d_call: NA
v_call: TRBV29-1
j_call: TRBJ1-1
clone_size: NA
cdr3_nt: TGCAGCGTTGAAGATGTTTACAGGGAAGCTTTCTTT
cdr3_aa: CSVEDVYREAFF

d_call: NA
v_call: TRBV25-1
j_call: TRBJ2-1
clone_size: NA
cdr3_nt: TGTGCCAGCAGTGCGGCGGGCCCGACAGGCTACAATGAGCAGTTCTTC
cdr3_aa: CASSAAGPTGYNEQFF

d_call: TRBD2
v_call: TRBV20-1
j_call: TRBJ2-7
clone_size: many
cdr3_nt: TGCAGTGCTACTTCCTACCTCGAGGGACTAGGGTACGAGCAGTACTTC
cdr3_aa: CSATSYLEGLGYEQYF

d_call: NA
v_call: TRBV6-6
j_call: TRBJ2-2
clone_size: many
cdr3_nt: TGTGCCAGCAGTCCGCAGGGGCCCGACACCGGGGAGCTGTTTTTT
cdr3_aa: CASSPQGPDTGELFF

d_call: NA
v_call: TRBV20-1
j_call: TRBJ1-1
clone_size: many
cdr3_nt: TGCAGTGCCGTCGCTGGTTCTGAAGCTTTCTTT
cdr3_aa: CSAVAGSEAFF

d_call: TRBD2
v_call: TRBV7-2
j_call: TRBJ2-1
clone_size: many
cdr3_nt: TGTGCCAGCAGCTTAGATCGGGGGGGATACAATGAGCAGTTCTTC
cdr3_aa: CASSLDRGGYNEQFF

d_call: NA
v_call: TRBV7-9
j_call: TRBJ2-7
clone_size: many
cdr3_nt: TGTGCCAGCAGCCGTATTAGCTCCTACGAGCAGTACTTC
cdr3_aa: CASSRISSYEQYF

d_call: NA
v_call: TRBV7-6
j_call: TRBJ1-2
clone_size: many
cdr3_nt: TGTGCCAGCAGCTCAGGGCAGTACCATGGCTACACCTTC
cdr3_aa: CASSSGQYHGYTF

d_call: TRBD1
v_call: TRBV27
j_call: TRBJ2-3
clone_size: many
cdr3_nt: TGTGCCAGTCGGACAGGGATGGATACGCAGTATTTT
cdr3_aa: CASRTGMDTQYF

d_call: NA
v_call: TRBV27
j_call: TRBJ2-1
clone_size: many
cdr3_nt: TGTGCCAGCAGTGCCCTTTATCCCTCGGGGAATGAGCAGTTCTTC
cdr3_aa: CASSALYPSGNEQFF

d_call: NA
v_call: TRBV20-1
j_call: TRBJ1-6
clone_size: many
cdr3_nt: TGCAGTGCTAGAGAGGGAAATAATTCACCCCTCCACTTT
cdr3_aa: CSAREGNNSPLHF

d_call: TRBD1
v_call: TRBV11-2
j_call: TRBJ1-1
clone_size: many
cdr3_nt: TGTGCCAGCAGCCAGGACAGGCTGACGACTTTCTTT
cdr3_aa: CASSQDRLTTFF

d_call: NA
v_call: TRBV7-6
j_call: TRBJ2-7
clone_size: many
cdr3_nt: TGTGCCAGCAGCTTAGGGGGCCCCTCCTACGAGCAGTACTTC
cdr3_aa: CASSLGGPSYEQYF

d_call: NA
v_call: TRBV10-3
j_call: TRBJ2-5
clone_size: many
cdr3_nt: TGTGCCATCGGTAGCGGACAAGAGACCCAGTACTTC
cdr3_aa: CAIGSGQETQYF

d_call: NA
v_call: TRBV20-1
j_call: TRBJ1-1
clone_size: many
cdr3_nt: TGCAGTGCTAGAAAATCCACAGGGGCTTTCTTT
cdr3_aa: CSARKSTGAFF

d_call: NA
v_call: TRBV4-3
j_call: TRBJ2-7
clone_size: many
cdr3_nt: TGCGCCAGCAGCCAAGAAGGGACGGTTTCCTACGAGCAGTACTTC
cdr3_aa: CASSQEGTVSYEQYF

d_call: NA
v_call: TRBV29-1
j_call: TRBJ2-7
clone_size: many
cdr3_nt: TGCAGCGTTGTATGGCCGGCGATTCGTTACGAGCAGTACTTC
cdr3_aa: CSVVWPAIRYEQYF

d_call: TRBD1
v_call: TRBV11-2
j_call: TRBJ2-1
clone_size: few
cdr3_nt: TGTGCCAGCAGCTCCCTCCGGGACAGGGGTTACAATGAGCAGTTCTTC
cdr3_aa: CASSSLRDRGYNEQFF

d_call: NA
v_call: TRBV10-3
j_call: TRBJ1-1
clone_size: many
cdr3_nt: TGTGCCACCAAGCCTCTCTCGAGGGACCCTAACACTGAAGCTTTCTTT
cdr3_aa: CATKPLSRDPNTEAFF

d_call: NA
v_call: TRBV12-3/TRBV12-4
j_call: TRBJ2-1
clone_size: many
cdr3_nt: TGTGCCAGCAGTTCCGGCGCACGCAGGGGTGAGCAGTTCTTC
cdr3_aa: CASSSGARRGEQFF

d_call: NA
v_call: TRBV6-5
j_call: TRBJ2-7
clone_size: many
cdr3_nt: TGTGCCAGCAGTACCCTGACAGAAACCTACGAGCAGTACTTC
cdr3_aa: CASSTLTETYEQYF

d_call: NA
v_call: TRBV7-3
j_call: TRBJ2-3
clone_size: many
cdr3_nt: TGTGCCAGCAGCCCAACCGGGGATACGCAGTATTTT
cdr3_aa: CASSPTGDTQYF

d_call: NA
v_call: TRBV5-1
j_call: TRBJ2-1
clone_size: many
cdr3_nt: TGCGCCAGCAGCTCCGCAGGGTTCCATGAGCAGTTCTTC
cdr3_aa: CASSSAGFHEQFF

d_call: NA
v_call: TRBV9
j_call: TRBJ2-3
clone_size: NA
cdr3_nt: TGTGCCAGCAGCGCCGACTTACAGTTAAGTCCTACGCAGTATTTT
cdr3_aa: CASSADLQLSPTQYF

d_call: TRBD1
v_call: TRBV6-5
j_call: TRBJ1-1
clone_size: NA
cdr3_nt: TGTGCCAGCAGGCAAGAAGGCGACAGGGGCAACACTGAAGCTTTCTTT
cdr3_aa: CASRQEGDRGNTEAFF

d_call: TRBD2
v_call: TRBV5-1
j_call: TRBJ2-3
clone_size: many
cdr3_nt: TGCGCCAGCAGCTCAGTCCCCGGGACTAGCGACACAGATACGCAGTATTTT
cdr3_aa: CASSSVPGTSDTDTQYF

d_call: TRBD2
v_call: TRBV20-1
j_call: TRBJ2-7
clone_size: many
cdr3_nt: TGCAGTGCTAGAGTCTTGCGGGGGTTCACCTACGAGCAGTACTTC
cdr3_aa: CSARVLRGFTYEQYF

d_call: TRBD2
v_call: TRBV28
j_call: TRBJ2-7
clone_size: many
cdr3_nt: TGTGCCACCGGGGGGGCCGGATCCTACGAGCAGTACTTC
cdr3_aa: CATGGAGSYEQYF

d_call: NA
v_call: TRBV18
j_call: TRBJ2-3
clone_size: NA
cdr3_nt: TGTGCCAGCTCACCAAGCGGACGGATGGTGGGCACAGATACGCAGTATTTT
cdr3_aa: CASSPSGRMVGTDTQYF

d_call: NA
v_call: TRBV7-2
j_call: TRBJ1-1
clone_size: many
cdr3_nt: TGTGCCAGCAGCTCCTGGGGGGGCACTGAAGCTTTCTTT
cdr3_aa: CASSSWGGTEAFF

d_call: NA
v_call: TRBV28
j_call: TRBJ1-2
clone_size: NA
cdr3_nt: TGTGCCAGCAGCCGGGGAAACCCGGGCCCGGGCTACACCTTC
cdr3_aa: CASSRGNPGPGYTF

d_call: NA
v_call: TRBV7-2
j_call: TRBJ2-1
clone_size: many
cdr3_nt: TGTGCCAGCAGCTTAGTCCAAGGCGGGCAGTTCTTC
cdr3_aa: CASSLVQGGQFF